The clone carrying this T cell receptor (beta chain) was picked up a small number of times. Profiled with immunoSEQ multiplex PCR; TCRdb holds only in-frame clones, not every one. The sample has about 150,000 clones, about 86% seen once; the top ten hold 7%. This sample was included in a study of blood T cell repertoires in COVID-19. Study summary: T cells, B-cell-depleted T cells, or PBMCs provided the cDNA or gDNA that served as material.

The receptor was derived from a man between 50 and 59 years old with active or convalescent COVID-19. Sequenced input: peripheral blood.

The CDR3 DNA reads TGTGCCATCAGTGAGGGACTAGCGGGAGGGGATGAGCAGTTCTTC. Encoded protein: CAISEGLAGGDEQFF. This sequence joins TRBV10-3 and TRBJ2-1, with 15 bases lining up with TRBD2. The CDR3 totals 15 residues. Per germline, CDR1 ENHRY and CDR2 SYGVKD. V lost 2 bases to trimming and J lost 8 bases; unmatched junction nucleotides: 1.